This paragraph reports one T cell receptor beta chain. Germline V gives CDR1 KGHSY, CDR2 FQNENV. This CDR3 is 16 amino acids long. V was pared by 2 bases and J by 6 bases, with 9 bases of the junction left unmatched. Using immunoSEQ multiplex PCR, the repertoire was profiled, and TCRdb retains in-frame clones only, with some absent. The repertoire holds around 220,000 clones, roughly nine tenths seen once, with about 6% in the top ten. These data come from a study of blood T cell repertoires in COVID-19. Turning to the study itself: Samples taken during acute and convalescent COVID-19 were collected in the United States, Italy and Spain.

The receptor comes from a young woman with acute COVID-19. Sequenced input: PBMCs or T cells enriched from blood (not recorded which). The chain employs TRBV16 and TRBJ2-2; TRBD2 matches 7 bases. The DNA of the CDR3 is TGTGCCAGCAGCCAAGCCGGGACCGGGAGGTCCGGGGAGCTGTTTTTT. It yields the protein CASSQAGTGRSGELFF. The variable domain in full, with the rest retrieved from reference TRBV16 and TRBJ2-2, is GEEVAQTPKHLVRGEGQKAKLYCAPIKGHSYVFWYQQVLKNEFKFLISFQNENVFDETGMPKERFSAKCLPNSPCSLEIQATKLEDSAVYFCASSQAGTGRSGELFFGEGSRLTVL.